This T cell receptor (beta chain) originates from a study of blood T cell repertoires in COVID-19. Study in general: From T cells, B-cell-depleted T cells, or PBMCs came the material, which was cDNA or gDNA.

V gave up 0 bases and J gave up 4 bases; unmatched junction bases: 5. The germline gives CDR1 ENHRY, CDR2 SYGVKD. This CDR3 has 16 residues. Those who participated ranged in age from roughly 18 to 89 years and resided in approximately 23 US areas. The protocol was immunoSEQ multiplex PCR, while the TCRdb copy is restricted to in-frame clones and leaves out a portion. The table has some 190,000 clones, 75% to 85% seen once. The chain carries TRBV10-3 and TRBJ2-5; 10 bases fit TRBD2. What was sequenced was PBMCs or T cells enriched from blood (not recorded which). The source is a woman aged 45-65 years with acute COVID-19. CDR3 sequence: CAISESLAGASETQYF. The DNA of the CDR3 is TGTGCCATCAGTGAGTCCCTAGCGGGGGCCTCAGAGACCCAGTACTTC.